This T cell receptor beta chain derives from a study of long-term antiretroviral therapy in people with HIV. Findings and limits, study-wide: HIV repertoires showed narrower CDR3 length ranges than controls.

People in the study who had HIV all got their treatment in the United States. As for this clone: The target antigen is unknown.

Runs used v3.0 of the immunoSEQ assay and were done at survey level. Repertoires were generated with immunoSEQ multiplex PCR, while TCRdb's copy carries only in-frame clones and drops some. The sample yields 25,000 to 35,000 clones, approximately 84% seen once. The trim removed 4 bases at V and 3 bases at J, leaving 4 bases unmatched. The CDR3 consists of 14 residues. Germline V gene sequence: CDR1 SGHAT, CDR2 FQNNGV. V usage is TRBV11-2 and J usage is TRBJ2-7; TRBD1 aligns across 9 bases. The sequence was collected from a woman in her 50s with HIV. The sequencing here drew on unsorted PBMCs, taken 3.1 years after starting antiretroviral therapy. The chain's CDR3 is CASSWTGDFYEQYF. The CDR3 bases are TGTGCCAGCAGCTGGACAGGGGACTTCTACGAGCAGTACTTC.